This TCR beta chain was identified in a study of cytomegalovirus exposure and HLA in healthy donors. The V and J ends lost 1 base and 7 bases, in that order; junction bases with no gene match: 1. Germline lookup yields CDR1 SGHDT and CDR2 YYEEEE. The CDR3 has 13 amino acids. Of note for this clone: The antigen is not known.

Notes on the study in general: Altogether, 150 or so TCR beta chains were recorded as cytomegalovirus-associated. According to a subsequent analysis, TCR clusters from the first cohort were inclined to appear together in the 110 or so validation repertoires.

The method was immunoSEQ multiplex PCR; TCRdb's version includes in-frame clones alone and lacks a portion of them. The sample has around 300,000 clones, about 90% seen once; the top ten hold approximately 1.1%. This clonotype was sampled from a young woman in good health and CMV-seropositive. The chain joins TRBV5-6 to TRBJ2-1; 8 nucleotides agree with TRBD1. Material for sequencing was PBMCs. The CDR3 loop is CASSLNRGNEQFF. In DNA, the CDR3 is TGTGCCAGCAGCTTGAACAGGGGGAATGAGCAGTTCTTC.